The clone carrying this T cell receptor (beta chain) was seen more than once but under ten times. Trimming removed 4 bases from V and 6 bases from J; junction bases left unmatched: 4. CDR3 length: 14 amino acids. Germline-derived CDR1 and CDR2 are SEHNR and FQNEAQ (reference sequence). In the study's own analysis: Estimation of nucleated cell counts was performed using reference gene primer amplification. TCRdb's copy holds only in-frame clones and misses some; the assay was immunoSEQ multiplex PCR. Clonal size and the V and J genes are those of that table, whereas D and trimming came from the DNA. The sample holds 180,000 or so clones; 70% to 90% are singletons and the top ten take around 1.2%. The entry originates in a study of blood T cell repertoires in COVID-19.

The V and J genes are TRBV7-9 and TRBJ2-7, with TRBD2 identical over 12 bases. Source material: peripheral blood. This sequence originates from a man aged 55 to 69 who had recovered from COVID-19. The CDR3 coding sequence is TGTGCCAGCAGCTCTCTAGCGGGGGGGCGCGAGCAGTACTTC. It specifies CASSSLAGGREQYF.